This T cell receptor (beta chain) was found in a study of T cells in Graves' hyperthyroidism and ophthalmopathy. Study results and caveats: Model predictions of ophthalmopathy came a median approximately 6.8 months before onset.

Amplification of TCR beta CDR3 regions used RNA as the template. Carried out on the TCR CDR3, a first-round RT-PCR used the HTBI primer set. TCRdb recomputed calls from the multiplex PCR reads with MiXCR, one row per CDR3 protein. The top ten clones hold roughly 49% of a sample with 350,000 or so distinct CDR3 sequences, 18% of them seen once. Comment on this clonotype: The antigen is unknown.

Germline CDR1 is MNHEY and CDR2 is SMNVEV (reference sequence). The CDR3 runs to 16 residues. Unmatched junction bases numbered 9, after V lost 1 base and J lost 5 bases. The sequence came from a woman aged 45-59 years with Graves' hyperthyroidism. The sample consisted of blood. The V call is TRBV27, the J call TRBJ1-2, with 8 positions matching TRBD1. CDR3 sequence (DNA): TGTGCCAGCAGTTTATTAGGACAGGGCATGGAGTATGGCTACACCTTC. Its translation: CASSLLGQGMEYGYTF.